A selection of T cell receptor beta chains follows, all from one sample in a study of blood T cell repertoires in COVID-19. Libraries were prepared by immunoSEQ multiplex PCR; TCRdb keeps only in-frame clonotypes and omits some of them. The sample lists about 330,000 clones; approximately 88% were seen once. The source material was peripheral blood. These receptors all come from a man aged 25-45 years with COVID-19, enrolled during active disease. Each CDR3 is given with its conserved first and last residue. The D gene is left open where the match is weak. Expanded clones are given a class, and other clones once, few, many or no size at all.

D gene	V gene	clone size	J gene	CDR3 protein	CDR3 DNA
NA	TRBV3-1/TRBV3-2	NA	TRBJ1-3	CASSHSQVYTIYF	TGTGCCAGCAGCCACTCACAGGTTTACACCATATATTTT
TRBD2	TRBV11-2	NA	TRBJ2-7	CASSLEAGGLYEQYF	TGTGCCAGCAGCTTAGAAGCGGGAGGGCTCTACGAGCAGTACTTC
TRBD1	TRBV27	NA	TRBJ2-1	CASSLGGTGVSYEQFF	TGTGCCAGCAGTTTAGGAGGGACAGGGGTTAGCTATGAGCAGTTCTTC
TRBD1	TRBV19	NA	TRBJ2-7	CASSSGTADEQYF	TGTGCCAGTAGTTCTGGGACAGCCGACGAGCAGTACTTC
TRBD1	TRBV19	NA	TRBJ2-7	CASSIDITGASRVNEQYF	TGTGCCAGTAGTATAGATATTACAGGGGCCTCCCGGGTCAACGAGCAGTACTTC
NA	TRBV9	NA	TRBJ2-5	CASSVAGASDETQYF	TGTGCCAGCAGCGTAGCTGGGGCTAGCGATGAGACCCAGTACTTC
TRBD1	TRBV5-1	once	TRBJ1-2	CASSLGTGGFNGYTF	TGCGCCAGCAGCTTGGGAACAGGGGGCTTCAATGGCTACACCTTC
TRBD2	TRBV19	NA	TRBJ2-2	CASSIWASGTTGELFF	TGTGCCAGTAGTATATGGGCTAGCGGGACCACCGGGGAGCTGTTTTTT
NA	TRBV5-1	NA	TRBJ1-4	CASSFSATNEKLFF	TGCGCCAGCAGCTTCAGCGCAACTAATGAAAAACTGTTTTTT
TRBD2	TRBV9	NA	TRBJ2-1	CASSPTSGRRNEQFF	TGTGCCAGCAGCCCCACTAGCGGGAGAAGAAATGAGCAGTTCTTC
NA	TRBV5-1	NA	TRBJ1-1	CASSLSASRVLNTEAFF	TGCGCCAGCAGCTTATCGGCGTCCAGGGTATTGAACACTGAAGCTTTCTTT
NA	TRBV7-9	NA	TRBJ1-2	CASSLVNFNYGYTF	TGTGCCAGCAGCTTAGTGAACTTTAACTATGGCTACACCTTC
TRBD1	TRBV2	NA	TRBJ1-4	CASKRTGGLNEKLFF	TGTGCCAGCAAGAGGACAGGGGGGTTGAATGAAAAACTGTTTTTT
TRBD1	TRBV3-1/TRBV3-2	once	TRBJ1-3	CASSQHWTGAVGNTIYF	TGTGCCAGCAGCCAACACTGGACAGGGGCGGTTGGAAACACCATATATTTT
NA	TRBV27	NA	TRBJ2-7	CASSPSPLGGGPYEQYF	TGTGCCAGCAGTCCATCCCCCTTAGGGGGGGGACCTTACGAGCAGTACTTC
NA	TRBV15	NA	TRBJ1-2	CATSYSRDTLRGYTF	TGTGCCACCAGTTATTCCCGGGACACTCTACGGGGCTACACCTTC
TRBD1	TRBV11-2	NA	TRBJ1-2	CASSQQGQGAVDGYTF	TGTGCCAGCAGCCAGCAGGGACAGGGGGCTGTGGATGGCTACACCTTC
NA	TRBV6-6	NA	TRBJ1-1	CASTPSDTNTEAFF	TGTGCCAGCACCCCTTCGGACACGAACACTGAAGCTTTCTTT
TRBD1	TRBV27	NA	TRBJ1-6	CASRTGSSYNSPLHF	TGTGCCAGCAGGACAGGGAGCTCCTATAATTCACCCCTCCACTTT
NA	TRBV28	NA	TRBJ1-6	CATCSGVFVNSPLHF	TGTGCCACCTGTTCAGGGGTTTTCGTCAATTCACCCCTCCACTTT
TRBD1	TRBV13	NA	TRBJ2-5	CASSNRGLEETQYF	TGTGCCAGCAGCAACAGGGGTTTAGAAGAGACCCAGTACTTC
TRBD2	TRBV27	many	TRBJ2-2	CASGPGTSGGAWTGELFF	TGTGCCAGCGGCCCCGGGACTAGCGGGGGGGCCTGGACCGGGGAGCTGTTTTTT
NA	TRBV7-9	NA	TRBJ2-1	CAVRPTGNNEQFF	TGTGCCGTAAGGCCTACAGGGAACAATGAGCAGTTCTTC
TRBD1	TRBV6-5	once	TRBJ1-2	CASSYSGTGPYGYTF	TGTGCCAGCAGTTACTCGGGGACAGGTCCCTATGGCTACACCTTC
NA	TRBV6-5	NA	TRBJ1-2	CASSPNRGLLYGYTF	TGTGCCAGCAGTCCTAACCGGGGACTACTCTATGGCTACACCTTC
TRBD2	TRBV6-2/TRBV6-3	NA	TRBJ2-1	CASSKKTSGYYNEQFF	TGTGCCAGCAGTAAAAAGACTAGCGGATATTACAATGAGCAGTTCTTC
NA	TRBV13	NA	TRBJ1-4	CASSFSSGLNEKLFF	TGTGCCAGCAGCTTTTCCAGTGGGCTAAATGAAAAACTGTTTTTT
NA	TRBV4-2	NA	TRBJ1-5	CASSQESTGYSNQPQHF	TGTGCCAGCAGCCAAGAGAGTACAGGGTATAGCAATCAGCCCCAGCATTTT
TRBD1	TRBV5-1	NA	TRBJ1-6	CASSPTGVNSPLHF	TGCGCCAGCAGTCCGACAGGGGTCAATTCACCCCTCCACTTT
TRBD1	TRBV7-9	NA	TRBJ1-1	CASSSKTGNPEAFF	TGTGCCAGCAGCTCCAAGACAGGGAACCCTGAAGCTTTCTTT
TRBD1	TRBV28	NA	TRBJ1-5	CAVQTGSSNQPQHF	TGTGCTGTCCAGACAGGGAGTAGCAATCAGCCCCAGCATTTT
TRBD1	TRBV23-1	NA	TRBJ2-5	CASSRLHRRQGGETQYF	TGCGCCAGCAGTCGACTCCACAGGCGACAGGGTGGAGAGACCCAGTACTTC
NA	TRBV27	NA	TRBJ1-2	CASSLSGGVAYGYTF	TGTGCCAGCAGTTTATCAGGAGGGGTTGCCTATGGCTACACCTTC
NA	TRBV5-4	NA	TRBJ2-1	CASSLGRPLDNEQFF	TGTGCCAGCAGCTTGGGGCGGCCGCTCGACAATGAGCAGTTCTTC
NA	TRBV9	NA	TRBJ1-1	CASSPEEWSTEAFF	TGTGCCAGCAGCCCAGAGGAGTGGAGCACTGAAGCTTTCTTT
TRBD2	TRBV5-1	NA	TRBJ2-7	CASSLSGSNEQYF	TGCGCCAGCAGCTTAAGCGGGAGCAACGAGCAGTACTTC
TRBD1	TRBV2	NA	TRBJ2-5	CASITDRDLQETQYF	TGTGCCAGCATTACGGACAGGGATCTCCAAGAGACCCAGTACTTC
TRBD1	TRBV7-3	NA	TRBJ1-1	CASSSQGGTEAFF	TGTGCCAGCAGCTCCCAGGGGGGCACTGAAGCTTTCTTT
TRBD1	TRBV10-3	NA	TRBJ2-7	CATGRAGGNEQYF	TGTGCCACGGGGCGCGCAGGGGGTAACGAGCAGTACTTC
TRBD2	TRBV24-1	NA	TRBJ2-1	CATGLAGSYNEQFF	TGTGCCACCGGCCTAGCGGGATCGTACAATGAGCAGTTCTTC
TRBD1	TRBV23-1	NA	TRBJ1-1	CASTAFGQDSEAFF	TGCGCCAGCACCGCATTCGGACAGGATTCTGAAGCTTTCTTT
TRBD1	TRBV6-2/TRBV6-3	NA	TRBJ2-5	CASSYSGQNPTQYF	TGTGCCAGCAGTTACTCGGGACAGAACCCGACCCAGTACTTC
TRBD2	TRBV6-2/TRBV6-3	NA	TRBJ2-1	CASSKIAASGGAGLF	TGTGCCAGCAGTAAAATCGCGGCTAGCGGGGGGGCCGGGCTCTTC
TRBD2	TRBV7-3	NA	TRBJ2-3	CASSLIAGPSTDTQYF	TGTGCCAGCAGCTTAATAGCGGGCCCGAGCACAGATACGCAGTATTTT
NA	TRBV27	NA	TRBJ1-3	CASSPSEAPGNTIYF	TGTGCCAGCAGTCCCTCAGAGGCGCCTGGAAACACCATATATTTT
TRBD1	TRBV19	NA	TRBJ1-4	CASSSRDRGTTNEKLFF	TGTGCCAGTAGTTCCCGGGACAGGGGAACAACTAATGAAAAACTGTTTTTT
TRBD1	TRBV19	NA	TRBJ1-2	CASSPGQGTRGYTF	TGTGCCAGTAGTCCGGGACAGGGGACCAGGGGCTACACCTTC
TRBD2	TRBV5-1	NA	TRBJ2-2	CASARLGAGGRTGELFF	TGCGCCAGCGCGAGATTGGGAGCGGGGGGCAGGACCGGGGAGCTGTTTTTT
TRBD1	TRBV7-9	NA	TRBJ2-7	CASSLGTGTGGNEQYF	TGTGCCAGCAGCTTAGGAACCGGGACAGGGGGAAACGAGCAGTACTTC
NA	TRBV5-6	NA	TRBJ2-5	CASSSFQATQETQYF	TGTGCCAGCAGCTCCTTCCAGGCGACCCAAGAGACCCAGTACTTC
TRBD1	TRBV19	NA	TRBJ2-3	CASRQQGDTQYF	TGTGCCAGTAGACAACAGGGGGATACGCAGTATTTT
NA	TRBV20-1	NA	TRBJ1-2	CSAQTVYGYTF	TGCAGTGCTCAGACAGTCTATGGCTACACCTTC
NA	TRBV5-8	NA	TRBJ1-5	CASSLKGGNQPQHF	TGTGCCAGCAGCTTGAAGGGGGGCAATCAGCCCCAGCATTTT
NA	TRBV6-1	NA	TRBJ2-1	CASSGRLPSSYNEQFF	TGTGCCAGCAGTGGGCGGTTGCCCAGCTCCTACAATGAGCAGTTCTTC
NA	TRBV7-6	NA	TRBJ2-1	CASSLDATVGPYNEQFF	TGTGCCAGCAGCTTAGACGCGACGGTGGGCCCCTACAATGAGCAGTTCTTC
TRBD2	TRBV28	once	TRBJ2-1	CASSFELAGDRSRLDEQFF	TGTGCCAGCAGTTTTGAACTAGCGGGAGATCGCTCCAGATTGGATGAGCAGTTCTTC
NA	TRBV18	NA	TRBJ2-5	CASSPTPSETQYF	TGTGCCAGCTCACCTACTCCGTCGGAGACCCAGTACTTC
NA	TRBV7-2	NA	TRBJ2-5	CASSPLGGLQETQYF	TGTGCCAGCAGCCCTTTGGGGGGACTCCAAGAGACCCAGTACTTC
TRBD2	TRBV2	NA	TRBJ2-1	CASSIAGGPENEQFF	TGTGCCAGCAGCATAGCGGGAGGGCCGGAAAATGAGCAGTTCTTC
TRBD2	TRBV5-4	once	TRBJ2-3	CASSLEASGHSTDTQYF	TGTGCCAGCAGCTTGGAGGCTAGCGGCCATAGCACAGATACGCAGTATTTT